These 3 T cell receptor beta chains originate from one sample sequenced in a study of T cell changes during pregnancy in multiple sclerosis. The assay was immunoSEQ multiplex PCR, and TCRdb's table has in-frame clones only and misses some. The top ten hold around 3% of the sample, which has around 80,000 clones, roughly 94% seen once. This specimen was peripheral blood, taken before pregnancy. The receptors were sampled from a female donor with multiple sclerosis, enrolled in a pregnancy study.

In its sample, this clone was seen once. The rearrangement uses TRBV5-4 and TRBJ2-5; tentative D call: TRBD2 (6 bases). CDR1 is SGHNT, CDR2 YYREEE, per germline (reference sequence). The CDR3 contains 16 residues. V lost 4 bases and J 5 bases, leaving 21 bases between the germline ends. The CDR3 region is CASSPGGKGVLETQYF. CDR3 nucleotide sequence: TGTGCCAGCAGCCCCGGCGGGAAAGGGGTCTTGGAGACCCAGTACTTC.

This clone was recorded a few times. The genes are TRBV9 and TRBJ1-1, with a weak D call TRBD1 (6 bases). This CDR3 comprises 12 residues. The germline V gene has CDR1 SGDLS and CDR2 YYNGEE. The V end was cut by 4 bases, the J end by 5 bases, with 9 bases between. CDR3 nucleotides: TGTGCCAGCAGCTCCACAGGGACTGAAGCTTTCTTT. Translating gives CASSSTGTEAFF.

The chain couples TRBV5-6 to TRBJ2-1, with 10 bases matching TRBD2. Germline assignment: CDR1 SGHDT and CDR2 YYEEEE. CDR3 length equals 16 residues. The V gene end was trimmed by 3 bases and the J gene end by 8 bases; junction bases not matched to a gene: 11. The CDR3 nucleotides read TGTGCCAGCAGCTGGGAGGCACTAGCGGGAACGGATGAGCAGTTCTTC. Encoded protein: CASSWEALAGTDEQFF.